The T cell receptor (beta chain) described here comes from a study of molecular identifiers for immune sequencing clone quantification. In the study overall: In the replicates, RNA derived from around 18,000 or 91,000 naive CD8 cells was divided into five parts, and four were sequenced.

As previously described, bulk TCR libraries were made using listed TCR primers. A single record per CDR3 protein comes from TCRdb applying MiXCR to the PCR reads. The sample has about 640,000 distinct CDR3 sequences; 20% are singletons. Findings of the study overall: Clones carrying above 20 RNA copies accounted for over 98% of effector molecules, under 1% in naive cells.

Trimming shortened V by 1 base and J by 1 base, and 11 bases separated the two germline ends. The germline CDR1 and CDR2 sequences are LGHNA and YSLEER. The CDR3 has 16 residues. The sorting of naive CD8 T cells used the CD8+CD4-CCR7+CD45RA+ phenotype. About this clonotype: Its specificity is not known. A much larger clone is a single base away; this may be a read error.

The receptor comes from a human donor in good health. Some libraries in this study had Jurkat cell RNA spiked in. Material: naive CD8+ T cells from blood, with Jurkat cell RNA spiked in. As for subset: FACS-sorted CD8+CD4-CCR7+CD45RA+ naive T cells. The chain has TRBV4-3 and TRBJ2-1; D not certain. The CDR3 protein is CASSQVRSASYNEQFF. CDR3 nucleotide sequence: TGCGCCAGCAGCCAAGTCCGGAGCGCTTCCTACAATGAGCAGTTCTTC.